The clone carrying this T cell receptor (beta chain) turned up a few times. The antigen remains unidentified. This sample is part of a study of beta chain features in type 1 diabetes. The study's findings and limits: In every one of the four CD4+ subsets, TCRB CDR3s were moderately but significantly shorter in Type 1 diabetes patients.

What was sequenced were expressed TCRB transcripts, since all of the isolated RNA had been reverse transcribed. Assay: immunoSEQ multiplex PCR; the TCRdb copy retains only in-frame clones and omits some. The sample carries around 650,000 clones, 9.5% to 15% recorded once. The receptor comes from a young man with type 1 diabetes. The sample consisted of naive CD4+ T cells from blood.

CDR3 loop: CASSSPAGASDEQYF. The CDR3 DNA reads as TGTGCCAGCAGCTCCCCAGCGGGGGCCTCGGACGAGCAGTACTTC. The gene calls are TRBV7-6 and TRBJ2-7, with TRBD2 matching over 8 bases. Trimming at V came to 4 bases and at J to 5 bases, leaving 10 bases not matched to a gene. CDR3 length: 15 amino acids. CDR1 is SGHVS, CDR2 FNYEAQ, per germline.